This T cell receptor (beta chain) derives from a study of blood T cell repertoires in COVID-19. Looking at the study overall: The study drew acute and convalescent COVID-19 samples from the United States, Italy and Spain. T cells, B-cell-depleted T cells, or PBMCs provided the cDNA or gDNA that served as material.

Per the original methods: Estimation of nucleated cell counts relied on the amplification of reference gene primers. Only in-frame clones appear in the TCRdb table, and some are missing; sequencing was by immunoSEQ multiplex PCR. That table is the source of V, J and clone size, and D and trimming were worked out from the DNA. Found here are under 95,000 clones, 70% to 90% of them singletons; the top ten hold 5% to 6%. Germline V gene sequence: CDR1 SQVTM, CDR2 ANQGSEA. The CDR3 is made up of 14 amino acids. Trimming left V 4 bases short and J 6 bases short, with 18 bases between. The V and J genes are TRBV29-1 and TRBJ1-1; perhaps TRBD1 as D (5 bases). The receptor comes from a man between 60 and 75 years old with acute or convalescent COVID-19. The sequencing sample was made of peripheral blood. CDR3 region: CSVVRAAGIAEAFF. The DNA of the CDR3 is TGCAGCGTTGTCAGGGCTGCTGGCATAGCTGAAGCTTTCTTT. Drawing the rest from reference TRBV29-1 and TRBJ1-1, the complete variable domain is SAVISQKPSRDICQRGTSLTIQCQVDSQVTMMFWYRQQPGQSLTLIATANQGSEATYESGFVIDKFPISRPNLTFSTLTVSNMSPEDSSIYLCSVVRAAGIAEAFFGQGTRLTVV.